This T cell receptor beta chain comes out of a study of shared clonotypes between healthy human individuals. CD45RO negativity and positive selection for CCR7 defined naive CD8 cells, a population that excluded terminally differentiated effector memory CD45RA+ cells. The assay was immunoSEQ multiplex PCR, and TCRdb's table has in-frame clones only and misses some. The table shows about 2,100,000 clones, with just over 90% occurring only once. The sequenced sample consisted of naive CD8+ T cells from PBMCs. The source of this sequence is a man aged 18 to 29 in good health. Some clones in this sample may be carry-over from other donors' samples.

The CDR3 DNA reads as TGTGCCAGCAGCTTCGGACTAGCGGGAGGGCGGTCCTACGAGCAGTACTTC. It is translated as CASSFGLAGGRSYEQYF. The V and J genes are TRBV7-9 and TRBJ2-7; 15 bases match TRBD2. Germline CDR1 is SEHNR and CDR2 is FQNEAQ (reference sequence). Trimming removed 3 bases from V and 1 base from J; junction bases left unmatched: 4. This CDR3 contains 17 residues.